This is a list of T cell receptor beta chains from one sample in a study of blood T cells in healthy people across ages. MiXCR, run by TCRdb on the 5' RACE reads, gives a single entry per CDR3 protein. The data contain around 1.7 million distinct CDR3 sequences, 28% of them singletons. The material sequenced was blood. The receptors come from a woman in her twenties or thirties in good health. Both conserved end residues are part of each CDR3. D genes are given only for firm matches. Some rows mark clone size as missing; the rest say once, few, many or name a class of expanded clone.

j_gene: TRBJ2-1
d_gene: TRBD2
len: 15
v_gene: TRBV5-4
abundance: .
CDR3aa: CASRGRGGLENEQFF
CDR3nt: TGTGCCAGCAGGGGGCGGGGGGGCCTCGAAAATGAGCAGTTCTTC

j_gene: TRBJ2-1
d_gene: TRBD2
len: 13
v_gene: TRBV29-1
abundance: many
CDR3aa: CSVDGGVNNEQFF
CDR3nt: TGCAGCGTTGATGGGGGGGTCAACAATGAGCAGTTCTTC

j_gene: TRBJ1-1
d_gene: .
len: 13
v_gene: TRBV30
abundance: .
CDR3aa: CAWRGPPNTEAFF
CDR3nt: TGTGCCTGGAGGGGACCGCCGAACACTGAAGCTTTCTTT

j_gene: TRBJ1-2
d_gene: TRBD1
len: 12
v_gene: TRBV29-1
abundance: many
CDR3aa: CSVERTGDGYTF
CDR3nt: TGCAGCGTTGAACGAACAGGGGATGGCTACACCTTC

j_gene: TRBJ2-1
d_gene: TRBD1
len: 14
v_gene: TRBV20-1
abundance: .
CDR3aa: CSAAPGGRGIEQFF
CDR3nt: TGCAGTGCTGCCCCAGGGGGCAGGGGAATTGAGCAGTTCTTC

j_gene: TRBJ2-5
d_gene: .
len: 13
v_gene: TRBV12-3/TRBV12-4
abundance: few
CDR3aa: CASGVTTEGTQYF
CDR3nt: TGTGCCAGCGGGGTGACTACCGAGGGGACCCAGTACTTC

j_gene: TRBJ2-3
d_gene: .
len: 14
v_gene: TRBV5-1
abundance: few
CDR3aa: CASSPFMSTGTQYF
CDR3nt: TGCGCCAGCAGCCCGTTCATGAGCACAGGTACGCAGTATTTT

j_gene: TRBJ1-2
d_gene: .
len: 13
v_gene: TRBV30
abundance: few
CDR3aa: CAWRQGANYGYTF
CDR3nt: TGTGCCTGGAGACAGGGAGCTAACTATGGCTACACCTTC

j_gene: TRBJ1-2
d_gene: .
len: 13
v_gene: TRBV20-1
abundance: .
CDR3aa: CSASKQGLDGYTF
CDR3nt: TGCAGTGCTAGTAAGCAGGGGCTTGATGGCTACACCTTC

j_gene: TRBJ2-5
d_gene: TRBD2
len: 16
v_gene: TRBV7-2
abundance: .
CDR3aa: CASSLGSGPGGETQYF
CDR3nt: TGTGCCAGCAGCTTGGGCAGCGGGCCGGGAGGGGAGACCCAGTACTTC

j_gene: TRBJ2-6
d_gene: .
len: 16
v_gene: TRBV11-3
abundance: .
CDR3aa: CASSLGQGDGANVRTF
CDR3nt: TGTGCCAGCAGCTTAGGGCAGGGTGATGGGGCCAACGTCCGGACTTTC

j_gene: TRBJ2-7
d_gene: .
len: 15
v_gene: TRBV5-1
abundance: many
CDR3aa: CASNPGDLEGYEQYF
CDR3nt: TGCGCCAGCAACCCAGGGGACCTCGAAGGTTACGAGCAGTACTTC

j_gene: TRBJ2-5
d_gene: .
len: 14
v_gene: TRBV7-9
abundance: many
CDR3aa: CASSFASDQETQYF
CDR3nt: TGTGCCAGCAGCTTTGCCTCGGACCAAGAGACCCAGTACTTC

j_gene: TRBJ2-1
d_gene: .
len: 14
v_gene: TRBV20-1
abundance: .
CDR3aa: CSAPRGEALNEQFF
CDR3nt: TGCAGTGCCCCGAGGGGGGAGGCCCTCAATGAGCAGTTCTTC

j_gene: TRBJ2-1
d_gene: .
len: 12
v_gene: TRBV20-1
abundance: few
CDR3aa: CSARGFGNEQFF
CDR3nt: TGCAGTGCTAGAGGCTTCGGGAATGAGCAGTTCTTC

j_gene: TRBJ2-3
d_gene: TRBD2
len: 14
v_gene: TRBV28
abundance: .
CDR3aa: CASRALAGSDTQYF
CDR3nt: TGTGCCAGCAGGGCGTTAGCGGGTTCAGATACGCAGTATTTT

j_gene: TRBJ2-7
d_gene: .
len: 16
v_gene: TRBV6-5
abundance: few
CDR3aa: CASSQRLVVGYNEQYF
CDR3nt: TGTGCCAGCAGTCAACGACTAGTCGTGGGCTACAATGAGCAGTACTTC

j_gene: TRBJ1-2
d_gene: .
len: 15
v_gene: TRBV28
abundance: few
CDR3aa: CASSLGGSLNYGYTF
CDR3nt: TGTGCCAGCAGTTTAGGGGGGTCCCTAAACTATGGCTACACCTTC

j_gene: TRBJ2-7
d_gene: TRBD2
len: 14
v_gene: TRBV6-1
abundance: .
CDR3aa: CASSISGITYEQYF
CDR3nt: TGTGCCAGCAGTATAAGCGGGATTACCTACGAGCAGTACTTC

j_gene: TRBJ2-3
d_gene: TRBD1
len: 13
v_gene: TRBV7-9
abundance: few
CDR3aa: CASSLSGQGRQYF
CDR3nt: TGTGCCAGCAGCTTATCGGGACAGGGAAGGCAGTATTTT

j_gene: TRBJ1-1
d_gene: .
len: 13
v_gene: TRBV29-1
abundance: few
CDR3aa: CSVALIGVPEAFF
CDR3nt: TGCAGCGTTGCCCTCATAGGGGTCCCTGAAGCTTTCTTT

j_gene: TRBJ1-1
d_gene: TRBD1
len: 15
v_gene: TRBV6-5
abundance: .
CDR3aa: CASSPRGRGLAEAFF
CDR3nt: TGTGCCAGCAGTCCCAGGGGGAGGGGTCTGGCTGAAGCTTTCTTT

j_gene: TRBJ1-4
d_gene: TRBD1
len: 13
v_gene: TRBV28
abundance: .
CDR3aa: CASSIDRAEKLFF
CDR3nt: TGTGCCAGCAGTATAGACAGGGCTGAAAAACTGTTTTTT

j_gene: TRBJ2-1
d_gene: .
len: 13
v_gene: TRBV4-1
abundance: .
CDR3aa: CASSQTGRNEQFF
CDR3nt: TGCGCCAGCAGCCAAACGGGCCGGAATGAGCAGTTCTTC

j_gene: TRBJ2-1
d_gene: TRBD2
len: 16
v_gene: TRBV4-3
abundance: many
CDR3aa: CASSLRASGVYNEQFF
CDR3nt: TGCGCCAGCAGCCTTCGGGCTAGCGGGGTCTACAATGAGCAGTTCTTC

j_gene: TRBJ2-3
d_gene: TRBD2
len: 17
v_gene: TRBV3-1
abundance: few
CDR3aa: CASSQGPRVLAGDTQYF
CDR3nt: TGTGCCAGCAGCCAAGGTCCCCGGGTGCTAGCGGGAGATACGCAGTATTTT

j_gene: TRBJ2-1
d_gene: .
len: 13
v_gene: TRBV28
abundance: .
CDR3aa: CASSSRATYEQFF
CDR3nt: TGTGCCAGCAGTTCTCGGGCGACCTACGAGCAGTTCTTC

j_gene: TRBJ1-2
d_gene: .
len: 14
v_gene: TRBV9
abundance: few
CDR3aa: CASSRITGNDGYTF
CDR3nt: TGTGCCAGCAGCCGAATTACAGGGAACGATGGCTACACCTTC

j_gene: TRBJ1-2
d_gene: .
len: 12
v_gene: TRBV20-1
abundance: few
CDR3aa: CSAKDSNYGYTF
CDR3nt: TGCAGTGCCAAGGACAGCAACTATGGCTACACCTTC

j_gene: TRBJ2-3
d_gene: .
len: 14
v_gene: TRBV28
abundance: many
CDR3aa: CVSIPGGLTDTQYF
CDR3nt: TGTGTCTCTATTCCCGGGGGCCTCACAGATACGCAGTATTTT

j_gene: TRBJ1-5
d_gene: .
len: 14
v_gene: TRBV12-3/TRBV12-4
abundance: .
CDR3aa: CASRPGQPNQPQHF
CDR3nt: TGTGCCAGCAGGCCGGGACAACCCAATCAGCCCCAGCATTTT

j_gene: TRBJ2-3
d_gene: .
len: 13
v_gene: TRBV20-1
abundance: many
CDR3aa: CSARGTTGDTQYF
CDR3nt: TGCAGTGCTAGGGGAACTACTGGAGATACGCAGTATTTT

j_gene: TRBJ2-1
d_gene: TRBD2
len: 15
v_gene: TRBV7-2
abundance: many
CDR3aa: CASSLAAAGEDEQFF
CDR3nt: TGTGCCAGCAGCTTAGCGGCAGCGGGAGAGGATGAGCAGTTCTTC

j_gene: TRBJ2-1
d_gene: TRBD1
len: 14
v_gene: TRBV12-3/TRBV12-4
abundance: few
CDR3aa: CASSLTGGSNEQFF
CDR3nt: TGTGCCAGCAGTTTGACAGGGGGGTCAAATGAGCAGTTCTTC

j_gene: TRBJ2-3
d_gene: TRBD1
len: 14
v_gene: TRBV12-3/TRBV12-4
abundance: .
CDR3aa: CASSHRGVADTQYF
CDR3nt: TGTGCCAGCAGTCACAGGGGAGTGGCAGATACGCAGTATTTT

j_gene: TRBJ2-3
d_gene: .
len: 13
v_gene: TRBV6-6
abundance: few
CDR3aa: CASTDLYGDTQYF
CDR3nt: TGTGCCAGCACCGACCTCTATGGAGATACGCAGTATTTT

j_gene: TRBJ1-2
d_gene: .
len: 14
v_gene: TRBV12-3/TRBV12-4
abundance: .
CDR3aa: CAGTPSGRNYGYTF
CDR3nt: TGTGCCGGCACTCCAAGCGGCAGAAACTATGGCTACACCTTC

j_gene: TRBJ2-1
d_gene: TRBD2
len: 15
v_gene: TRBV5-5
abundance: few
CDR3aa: CASSLGRVRSNVQFF
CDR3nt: TGTGCCAGCAGCCTAGGGAGGGTTCGAAGCAATGTGCAGTTCTTC

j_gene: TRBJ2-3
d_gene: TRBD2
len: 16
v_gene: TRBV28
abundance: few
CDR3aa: CASSSGGLAGTDTQYF
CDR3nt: TGTGCCAGCAGCTCGGGGGGACTAGCGGGCACAGATACGCAGTATTTT

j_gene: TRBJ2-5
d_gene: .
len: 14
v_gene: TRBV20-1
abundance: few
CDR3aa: CSAHKTGGQETQYF
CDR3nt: TGCAGTGCCCACAAGACCGGGGGTCAAGAGACCCAGTACTTC

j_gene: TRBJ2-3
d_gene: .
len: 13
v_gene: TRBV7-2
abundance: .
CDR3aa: CASSSLGTDMQYF
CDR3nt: TGTGCCAGCAGCTCGCTAGGCACAGATATGCAGTATTTT

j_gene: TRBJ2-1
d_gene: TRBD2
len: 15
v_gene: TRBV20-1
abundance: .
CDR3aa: CSADRLAGTYNEQFF
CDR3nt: TGCAGTGCTGACAGACTAGCGGGAACGTACAATGAGCAGTTCTTC

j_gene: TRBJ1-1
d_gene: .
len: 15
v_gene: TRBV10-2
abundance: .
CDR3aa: CASRDTGQANTEAFF
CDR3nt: TGCGCCAGCAGAGACACAGGGCAGGCGAACACTGAAGCTTTCTTT

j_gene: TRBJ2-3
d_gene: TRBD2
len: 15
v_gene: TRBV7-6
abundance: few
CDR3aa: CASSHGRGYTDTQYF
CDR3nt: TGTGCCAGCAGCCACGGGAGGGGTTACACAGATACGCAGTATTTT

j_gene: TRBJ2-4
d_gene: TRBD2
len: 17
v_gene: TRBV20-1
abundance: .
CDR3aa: CSARDGSGGAGKNIQYF
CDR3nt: TGCAGTGCTAGAGATGGTAGCGGGGGGGCCGGGAAAAACATTCAGTACTTC

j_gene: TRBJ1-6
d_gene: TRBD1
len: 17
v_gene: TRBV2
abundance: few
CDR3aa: CASSPTNDRDRNSPLHF
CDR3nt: TGTGCCAGCAGCCCTACGAACGACAGGGATAGGAATTCACCCCTCCACTTT

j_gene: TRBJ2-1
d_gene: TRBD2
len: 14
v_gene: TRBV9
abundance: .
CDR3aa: CASSVAQREGEQFF
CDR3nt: TGTGCCAGCAGCGTAGCCCAGCGGGAAGGGGAGCAGTTCTTC

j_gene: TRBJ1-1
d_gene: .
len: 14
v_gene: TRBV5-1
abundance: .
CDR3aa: CASSLEPENTEAFF
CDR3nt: TGCGCCAGCAGCTTGGAACCGGAGAACACTGAAGCTTTCTTT

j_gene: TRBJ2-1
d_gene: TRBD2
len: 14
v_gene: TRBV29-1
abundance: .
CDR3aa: CSVKQLAGDNEQFF
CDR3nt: TGCAGCGTAAAGCAGCTAGCGGGAGATAATGAGCAGTTCTTC

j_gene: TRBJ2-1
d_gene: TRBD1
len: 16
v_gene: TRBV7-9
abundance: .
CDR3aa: CASSLLRTGVYNEQFF
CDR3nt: TGTGCCAGCAGCTTACTGAGGACAGGCGTCTACAATGAGCAGTTCTTC

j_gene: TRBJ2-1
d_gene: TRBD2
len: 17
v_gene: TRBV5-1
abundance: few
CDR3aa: CASSLVASGGALNEQFF
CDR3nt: TGCGCCAGCAGCTTGGTAGCTAGCGGGGGGGCATTGAATGAGCAGTTCTTC

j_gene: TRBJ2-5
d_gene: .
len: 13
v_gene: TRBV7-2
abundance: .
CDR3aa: CASSLATQRVVYF
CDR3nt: TGTGCCAGCAGCTTAGCCACCCAGAGGGTAGTGTACTTC